This T cell receptor beta chain was identified during a study of CD8+CD57+ T cells in acquired aplastic anemia. About the study: Mean yield of DNA from sorted CD4+ and CD8+ cells was 3 to 3.5 ug. General study points: Patients had under 30 CD8+ CDR3 sequences in common with controls (the shared set). Patients and controls were not found to differ significantly in CD8+ Simpson's diversity.

Only patients with CD8+CD57+ cell expansion on flow cytometry were chosen for sequencing. A severe acquired aplastic anemia diagnosis applied to all patients. A remark on this clonotype: No antigen is known for it.

Genomic DNA was employed as the template in profiling TCR beta VDJ and CDR3. TCRdb processed the reads anew with MiXCR; each CDR3 protein has one entry. In the table there are around 180,000 distinct CDR3 sequences, around 50% of which are singletons. This CDR3 has 14 amino acids. The germline V gene encodes CDR1 MGHDK and CDR2 SYGVNS. Sequencing was done on a sample of sorted CD4+, CD8+, or CD8+CD57+ T cells (not recorded which) from PBMCs. The clonotype was recovered from a human donor with aplastic anemia. This sequence joins TRBV25-1 and TRBJ2-2; 10 bases align to TRBD2. CDR3 sequence (DNA): TGTGCTAGAAGCGGGAGGGCCTACACCGGGGAGCTGTTTTTT. Its translation is CARSGRAYTGELFF.